Presented here are 21 T cell receptor beta chains from one specimen sequenced in a study of B cell selection in AIRE deficiency. Assay used: immunoSEQ multiplex PCR; TCRdb lists only in-frame clones, some missing. The sample records some 24,000 clones, 96% being singletons. Conventional CD4 T cells were sorted as CD4+CD127+ cells. The sample comprised CD4+CD127+ conventional T cells sorted from PBMCs. Receptor source: a human donor in good health.

This clone came up once. The chain couples TRBV10-3 to TRBJ1-1; the D gene is possibly TRBD1 (5 bases). Germline lookup yields CDR1 ENHRY and CDR2 SYGVKD. V dropped 1 base and J dropped 1 base, with 7 bases sitting between them. The CDR3 covers 14 residues. The CDR3 DNA follows: TGTGCCATCAGTGAGTTGGGGGGGAACACTGAAGCTTTCTTT. Amino acid sequence: CAISELGGNTEAFF.

The V call is TRBV28, the J call TRBJ1-2, with D maybe TRBD1 (5 bases). This CDR3 is 14 amino acids long. Trimming shortened V by 6 bases and J by 4 bases, and 15 bases separated the two germline ends. Per germline, CDR1 MDHEN and CDR2 SYDVKM. The CDR3 spells CASRTTGASYGYTF. For the CDR3, the DNA is TGTGCCAGCAGAACAACCGGGGCCTCCTATGGCTACACCTTC.

This clone was seen only once. V usage is TRBV18 and J usage is TRBJ1-2, with 7 bases matching TRBD1. Germline V CDR1 and CDR2: KGHSH, LQKENI. The CDR3 runs to 15 residues. Trimming took 6 bases from V and 3 from J; bases not matched to a gene: 10. The CDR3 coding sequence is TGTGCCAGCTCGCTACTCGGGACAGACTACTATGGCTACACCTTC. As protein: CASSLLGTDYYGYTF.

V and J are TRBV5-8 and TRBJ1-2; D remains unclear. Looked up from germline, CDR1 is SGHTS and CDR2 is YDEGEE. This CDR3 region has 11 residues. Trimming took 0 bases from V and 12 from J, leaving 9 bases between them. The DNA for the CDR3 is TGTGCCAGCAGCTTGGAACGTTACCACACCTTC. Protein product: CASSLERYHTF.

The DNA for the CDR3 is TGTGCCAGCAGCGAACCTAGCGATCCCTACGAGCAGTACTTC. This sequence encodes CASSEPSDPYEQYF. The chain combines TRBV5-4 with TRBJ2-7; D possibly corresponds to TRBD2 (6 bases). Germline-derived CDR1 and CDR2 are SGHNT and YYREEE (reference sequence). The CDR3 spans 14 residues. Trimming shortened V by 4 bases and J by 2 bases, and 13 bases separated the two germline ends.

The CDR3 loop is CASNELAGGNTGELFF. As DNA, the CDR3 is TGTGCCAGTAATGAACTAGCGGGGGGGAACACCGGGGAGCTGTTTTTT. This chain uses TRBV19 with TRBJ2-2; 12 bases are shared with TRBD2. The V gene's germline CDR1 is LNHDA and CDR2 SQIVND (reference sequence). The CDR3 is 16 residues long. With V trimmed by 7 bases and J by 1 base, 4 bases remained unmatched.

The J gene is TRBJ2-3, the V gene TRBV10-2; D is undetermined. V was cut by 6 bases and J by 1 base, with 11 bases left in between. This CDR3 has 14 amino acids. CDR1 is WSHSY and CDR2 is SAAADI in the germline V gene. The DNA of the CDR3 is TGCGCCAGCAGGGACGACCGACGCACAGATACGCAGTATTTT. It codes for CASRDDRRTDTQYF.

The chain carries TRBV5-4 and TRBJ2-1; maybe TRBD2 (5 bases). Germline loops: CDR1 SGHNT, CDR2 YYREEE (reference sequence). CDR3 size: 13 residues. V shed 2 bases and J shed 8 bases, with 11 bases lying between them. The CDR3 loop is CASSLKRMDEQFF. CDR3 coding DNA: TGTGCCAGCAGCTTAAAGCGGATGGATGAGCAGTTCTTC.

This chain connects TRBV7-8 to TRBJ2-5; 7 positions match TRBD1. The germline gives CDR1 SGHVS, CDR2 FQNEAQ. The CDR3 is 16 residues long. V shed 4 bases and J 0 bases; nucleotides not matched to a gene: 8. The CDR3 loop reads CASSSDRVPYQETQYF. The CDR3 DNA reads as TGTGCCAGCAGCTCCGACAGGGTCCCGTACCAAGAGACCCAGTACTTC.

This sequence joins TRBV9 and TRBJ1-2; D not resolved. V was pared by 3 bases and J by 7 bases, with 16 bases between. Per germline, CDR1 SGDLS and CDR2 YYNGEE. The CDR3 runs to 14 residues. The CDR3 reads CASSGREPTGGYTF. The CDR3 DNA reads TGTGCCAGCAGCGGCCGGGAGCCCACGGGTGGCTACACCTTC.

V and J are TRBV7-9 and TRBJ2-4, with D maybe TRBD1 (7 bases). Germline V gives CDR1 SEHNR, CDR2 FQNEAQ (reference sequence). V was shortened by 5 bases and J by 9 bases, with 17 bases between the two germline ends. The CDR3 spans 14 residues. CDR3 protein: CASSHRGLGGIQYF. The CDR3 coding sequence is TGTGCCAGCAGCCACAGGGGACTGGGGGGCATTCAGTACTTC.

The chain combines TRBV6-1 with TRBJ1-1; D gene unclear. Germline V gene lookup returns CDR1 MNHNS and CDR2 SASEGT. The V end lost 11 bases, the J end lost 4 bases, and 17 bases lay between the germline ends. The CDR3 is 13 residues long. This CDR3 reads CASNRAKVTEAFF. The CDR3 coding sequence is TGTGCCTCGAACCGGGCAAAGGTCACTGAAGCTTTCTTT.

The V and J genes are TRBV5-1 and TRBJ2-3; unclear D gene. Germline-derived CDR1 and CDR2 are SGHRS and YFSETQ. Trimming pared 0 bases from V and 4 bases from J, leaving 0 bases between. The CDR3 is 11 residues long. Here the CDR3 DNA reads TGCGCCAGCAGCTTGGCAGATACGCAGTATTTT. It translates to CASSLADTQYF.

The genes are TRBV5-4 and TRBJ1-2; no clear D. Germline-derived CDR1 and CDR2 are SGHNT and YYREEE (reference sequence). Trimming pared 0 bases from V and 4 bases from J, leaving 13 bases between. The CDR3 runs to 15 residues. CDR3 DNA: TGTGCCAGCAGCTTGGCAGGTCCAGACGGCTATGGCTACACCTTC. It codes for CASSLAGPDGYGYTF.

V and J are TRBV29-1 and TRBJ2-5, with D unresolved. The V end was cut by 4 bases, the J end by 1 base, with 10 bases between. In germline, CDR1 is SQVTM, CDR2 ANQGSEA. CDR3 length equals 13 residues. CDR3 nucleotide sequence: TGCAGCGTTGTGGCAAGGTTCCAAGAGACCCAGTACTTC. It codes for CSVVARFQETQYF. The variable domain in full, with the rest retrieved from reference TRBV29-1 and TRBJ2-5, is SAVISQKPSRDICQRGTSLTIQCQVDSQVTMMFWYRQQPGQSLTLIATANQGSEATYESGFVIDKFPISRPNLTFSTLTVSNMSPEDSSIYLCSVVARFQETQYFGPGTRLLVL.

The genes are TRBV11-2 and TRBJ2-5, with D unclear. The V end was cut by 8 bases, the J end by 0 bases, with 7 bases between. The CDR3 sequence is 12 residues long. The germline V gene has CDR1 SGHAT and CDR2 FQNNGV. CDR3 nucleotides: TGTGCCAGCGGGCGGAACCAAGAGACCCAGTACTTC. It translates to CASGRNQETQYF.

V gene TRBV11-2 combines with J gene TRBJ1-1; 7 bases are shared with TRBD1. Looked up from germline, CDR1 is SGHAT and CDR2 is FQNNGV. Trimming cost V 5 bases and J 7 bases; bases outside gene matches: 13. There are 15 residues in the CDR3. Here the CDR3 reads CASSLAGRGTDEAFF. CDR3 nucleotides: TGTGCCAGCAGCCTAGCCGGTAGGGGGACAGATGAAGCTTTCTTT.

The J gene is TRBJ2-2, the V gene TRBV7-2, with 7 bases aligning to TRBD1. CDR3 length: 17 amino acids. Germline assignment: CDR1 SGHTA and CDR2 FQGNSA. V was clipped by 0 bases and J by 3 bases; unmatched bases: 7. CDR3 nucleotide sequence: TGTGCCAGCAGCTTAGCGAGGGGGCAGGGGGACACCGGGGAGCTGTTTTTT. Protein product: CASSLARGQGDTGELFF.

The chain combines TRBV18 with TRBJ1-1, with no clear D. The V end was cut by 1 base, the J end by 2 bases, with 11 bases between. Germline CDR1 KGHSH, CDR2 LQKENI. This CDR3 spans 15 amino acids. The CDR3 nucleotides are TGTGCCAGCTCACCACTCGTAGACGCAAACACTGAAGCTTTCTTT. Translated: CASSPLVDANTEAFF.

V and J are TRBV10-3 and TRBJ1-1; D is perhaps TRBD1 (6 bases). CDR1 is ENHRY, CDR2 SYGVKD, per germline. Trimming shortened V by 10 bases and J by 1 base, and 16 bases separated the two germline ends. The CDR3 runs to 14 residues. The CDR3 loop reads CATQLAGANTEAFF. Written as DNA, the CDR3 is TGTGCCACACAGCTGGCAGGGGCGAACACTGAAGCTTTCTTT.

The chain combines TRBV2 with TRBJ2-7; 7 positions match TRBD1. The germline V gene has CDR1 SNHLY and CDR2 FYNNEI. There are 13 residues in the CDR3. The ends lost 7 bases at V and 6 bases at J; junction bases unmatched: 9. CDR3 nucleotides: TGTGCCAGCATCTACGTAGGGGGCGGCGAGCAGTACTTC. This sequence encodes CASIYVGGGEQYF.